The 5 T cell receptor beta chains reported below all come from one sample, sequenced in a study of shared clonotypes between healthy human individuals. Repertoires were generated with immunoSEQ multiplex PCR, while TCRdb's copy carries only in-frame clones and drops some. The sample holds under 300,000 clones, 50% to 75% seen once. Material for sequencing was memory CD4+ T cells sorted from blood. Regarding subset: CD45RA-negative fraction. Receptor source: a man under 40 in good health.

CDR3 loop: CASSESKETQYF. The CDR3 nucleotides read TGTGCCAGCAGCGAGTCCAAAGAGACCCAGTACTTC. The chain combines TRBV2 with TRBJ2-5; D gene ambiguous. The germline CDR1 and CDR2 sequences are SNHLY and FYNNEI. CDR3 length: 12 residues. Trimming stripped 6 bases from V and 3 bases from J, with 8 bases between.

This chain connects TRBV15 to TRBJ2-7; D uncertain. Trimming removed 1 base at V and 4 bases at J, with 5 bases between. The CDR3 runs 12 residues. Germline CDR1 reads LNHNV; CDR2 reads YYDKDF (reference sequence). CDR3 DNA sequence: TGTGCCACCAGCAGAGGCCTTTACGAGCAGTACTTC. It encodes CATSRGLYEQYF. The full variable domain, with the rest looked up from reference TRBV15 and TRBJ2-7, is DAMVIQNPRYQVTQFGKPVTLSCSQTLNHNVMYWYQQKSSQAPKLLFHYYDKDFNNEADTPDNFQSRRPNTSFCFLDIRSPGLGDTAMYLCATSRGLYEQYFGPGTRLTVT.

The rearrangement joins TRBV4-1 to TRBJ2-7; D not resolved. The CDR3 spans 17 residues. Germline loops: CDR1 MGHRA, CDR2 YSYEKL. Trimming shortened V by 0 bases and J by 2 bases, and 17 bases separated the two germline ends. CDR3 loop: CASSQEDGTRTPYEQYF. The CDR3 nucleotides are TGCGCCAGCAGCCAAGAGGATGGCACCCGGACCCCCTACGAGCAGTACTTC.

CDR3 nucleotide sequence: TGTGCCAGCAGTGCGATGGAGGGGGATCAGCCCCAGCATTTT. This encodes CASSAMEGDQPQHF. The chain employs TRBV28 and TRBJ1-5, with a weak D call TRBD1 (6 bases). CDR3 length equals 14 residues. The ends were cut back, 5 bases at V and 5 bases at J, with 13 bases in the middle. Germline V gene lookup returns CDR1 MDHEN and CDR2 SYDVKM.

The V and J genes are TRBV7-9 and TRBJ2-7; 8 bases match TRBD2. The germline V gene has CDR1 SEHNR and CDR2 FQNEAQ (reference sequence). V dropped 5 bases and J dropped 2; count of bases not matched to a gene: 8. This CDR3 is 15 amino acids long. This chain's CDR3 is CASSQRGGSTYEQYF. DNA for the CDR3: TGTGCCAGCAGCCAACGGGGGGGATCTACCTACGAGCAGTACTTC.